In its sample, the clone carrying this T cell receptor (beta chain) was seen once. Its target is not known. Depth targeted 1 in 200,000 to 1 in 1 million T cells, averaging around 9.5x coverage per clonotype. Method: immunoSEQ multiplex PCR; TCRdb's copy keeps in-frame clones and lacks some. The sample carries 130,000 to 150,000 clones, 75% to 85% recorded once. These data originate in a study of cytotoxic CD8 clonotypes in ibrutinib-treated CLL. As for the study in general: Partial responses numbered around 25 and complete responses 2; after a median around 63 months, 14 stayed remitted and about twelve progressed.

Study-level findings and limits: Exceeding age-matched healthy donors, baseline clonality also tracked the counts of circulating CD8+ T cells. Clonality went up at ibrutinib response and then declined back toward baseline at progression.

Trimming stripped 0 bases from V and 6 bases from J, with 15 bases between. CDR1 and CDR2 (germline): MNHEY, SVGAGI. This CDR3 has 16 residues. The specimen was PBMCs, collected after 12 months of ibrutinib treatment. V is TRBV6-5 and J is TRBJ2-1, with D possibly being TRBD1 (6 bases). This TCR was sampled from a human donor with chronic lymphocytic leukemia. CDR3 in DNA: TGTGCCAGCAGTTACTCGGCCACCACAGGGTCCAATGAGCAGTTCTTC. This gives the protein CASSYSATTGSNEQFF.